The rows below give T cell receptor beta chains drawn from one sample of a study of OX40 agonist ivuxolimab in advanced cancers. Only in-frame clones appear in the TCRdb table, and some are missing; sequencing was by immunoSEQ multiplex PCR. The table lists some 69,000 clones, approximately 86% of them singletons. The sequences come from CD4+ or CD8+ T cells sorted from blood, collected in a trial of the OX40 agonist ivuxolimab. These receptor sequences come from an adult with an advanced solid tumor such as melanoma, head and neck, liver or kidney cancer. Both conserved end residues are part of each CDR3. Fields, in order: V gene, J gene, clone size, D gene, CDR3 protein, CDR3 DNA. D genes are given only for firm matches. The size field is filled for only some rows; it gives once, few, many or a size class.

v_gene: TRBV6-1
j_gene: TRBJ2-7
abundance: -
d_gene: -
CDR3aa: CASLWLGGTEQYF
CDR3nt: TGTGCCAGCTTGTGGCTAGGGGGGACCGAGCAGTACTTC

v_gene: TRBV5-1
j_gene: TRBJ2-2
abundance: -
d_gene: -
CDR3aa: CASSLQGDTGELFF
CDR3nt: TGCGCCAGCAGCTTGCAGGGCGACACCGGGGAGCTGTTTTTT

v_gene: TRBV25-1
j_gene: TRBJ2-2
abundance: -
d_gene: -
CDR3aa: CASSESRQMNTGELFF
CDR3nt: TGTGCCAGCAGTGAATCTCGACAGATGAACACCGGGGAGCTGTTTTTT

v_gene: TRBV11-2
j_gene: TRBJ2-1
abundance: -
d_gene: -
CDR3aa: CASSLGLVSSYNEQFF
CDR3nt: TGTGCCAGCAGCTTAGGGCTCGTCAGCTCCTACAATGAGCAGTTCTTC

v_gene: TRBV28
j_gene: TRBJ1-1
abundance: -
d_gene: TRBD1
CDR3aa: CASSNAGTGDTEAFF
CDR3nt: TGTGCCAGCAGTAACGCCGGGACAGGGGATACTGAAGCTTTCTTT

v_gene: TRBV28
j_gene: TRBJ1-6
abundance: -
d_gene: -
CDR3aa: CATLPGGNSPLHF
CDR3nt: TGTGCCACCCTTCCGGGGGGGAATTCACCCCTCCACTTT

v_gene: TRBV28
j_gene: TRBJ1-2
abundance: -
d_gene: -
CDR3aa: CASADLNYGYTF
CDR3nt: TGTGCCAGTGCGGACCTTAACTATGGCTACACCTTC

v_gene: TRBV18
j_gene: TRBJ2-1
abundance: few
d_gene: -
CDR3aa: CASSPRQGGSYNEQFF
CDR3nt: TGTGCCAGCTCACCCCGACAGGGAGGGTCCTACAATGAGCAGTTCTTC

v_gene: TRBV18
j_gene: TRBJ2-5
abundance: once
d_gene: -
CDR3aa: CASSSLGETQYF
CDR3nt: TGTGCCAGCTCAAGCTTAGGGGAGACCCAGTACTTC

v_gene: TRBV5-1
j_gene: TRBJ2-1
abundance: once
d_gene: TRBD1
CDR3aa: CASSRGGQGSNEQFF
CDR3nt: TGCGCCAGCAGTAGGGGAGGACAGGGGTCCAATGAGCAGTTCTTC

v_gene: TRBV7-9
j_gene: TRBJ1-3
abundance: once
d_gene: -
CDR3aa: CASNGTPSGNTIYF
CDR3nt: TGTGCCAGCAATGGGACCCCCTCTGGAAACACCATATATTTT

v_gene: TRBV7-6
j_gene: TRBJ2-2
abundance: -
d_gene: TRBD2
CDR3aa: CASSLFLAGELNTGELFF
CDR3nt: TGTGCCAGCAGCTTATTTCTAGCGGGAGAATTGAATACCGGGGAGCTGTTTTTT

v_gene: TRBV5-1
j_gene: TRBJ2-5
abundance: once
d_gene: TRBD2
CDR3aa: CASSLGSGGQETQYF
CDR3nt: TGCGCCAGCAGCTTGGGGTCGGGGGGTCAAGAGACCCAGTACTTC

v_gene: TRBV19
j_gene: TRBJ2-1
abundance: once
d_gene: TRBD2
CDR3aa: CASSIPSGKDSYNEQFF
CDR3nt: TGTGCCAGTAGTATCCCTAGCGGGAAAGACTCCTACAATGAGCAGTTCTTC

v_gene: TRBV29-1
j_gene: TRBJ2-3
abundance: -
d_gene: -
CDR3aa: CSVLGGGAGDTQYF
CDR3nt: TGCAGCGTTCTCGGTGGCGGGGCCGGGGATACGCAGTATTTT

v_gene: TRBV5-8
j_gene: TRBJ1-2
abundance: -
d_gene: -
CDR3aa: CASSLVGNYGYTF
CDR3nt: TGTGCCAGCAGCTTGGTGGGGAACTATGGCTACACCTTC

v_gene: TRBV19
j_gene: TRBJ2-3
abundance: -
d_gene: TRBD2
CDR3aa: CASTTRYSGSGDTQYF
CDR3nt: TGTGCCAGTACCACTAGATACAGCGGGAGCGGGGATACGCAGTATTTT

v_gene: TRBV6-6
j_gene: TRBJ2-7
abundance: -
d_gene: TRBD2
CDR3aa: CASSTSEGSSYEQYF
CDR3nt: TGTGCCAGCAGTACTAGCGAGGGCAGCTCCTACGAGCAGTACTTC

v_gene: TRBV7-9
j_gene: TRBJ1-3
abundance: -
d_gene: -
CDR3aa: CASTDRVLGNTIYF
CDR3nt: TGTGCCAGCACCGACCGGGTTCTTGGAAACACCATATATTTT

v_gene: TRBV6-1
j_gene: TRBJ1-2
abundance: -
d_gene: -
CDR3aa: CASSEKWGGPYGYTF
CDR3nt: TGTGCCAGCAGTGAGAAGTGGGGAGGGCCCTATGGCTACACCTTC

v_gene: TRBV11-3
j_gene: TRBJ1-1
abundance: -
d_gene: TRBD1
CDR3aa: CASSPRDRGRNTEAFF
CDR3nt: TGTGCCAGCAGCCCCCGGGACAGGGGGCGGAACACTGAAGCTTTCTTT

v_gene: TRBV5-4
j_gene: TRBJ2-3
abundance: -
d_gene: TRBD1
CDR3aa: CASSLWGQSTDTQYF
CDR3nt: TGTGCCAGCAGCTTGTGGGGACAGAGCACAGATACGCAGTATTTT

v_gene: TRBV28
j_gene: TRBJ2-7
abundance: -
d_gene: -
CDR3aa: CASSPSRSSYEQYF
CDR3nt: TGTGCCAGCAGCCCCTCGCGGAGCTCCTACGAGCAGTACTTC

v_gene: TRBV19
j_gene: TRBJ1-5
abundance: -
d_gene: -
CDR3aa: CASSISAGNRQPQHF
CDR3nt: TGTGCCAGTAGTATATCCGCCGGGAATCGGCAGCCCCAGCATTTT

v_gene: TRBV18
j_gene: TRBJ2-5
abundance: -
d_gene: -
CDR3aa: CASSPPTVETQYF
CDR3nt: TGTGCCAGCTCACCACCAACCGTCGAGACCCAGTACTTC

v_gene: TRBV19
j_gene: TRBJ2-1
abundance: -
d_gene: TRBD1
CDR3aa: CASSPTGSYNEQFF
CDR3nt: TGTGCCAGTAGTCCGACAGGGTCCTACAATGAGCAGTTCTTC

v_gene: TRBV7-3
j_gene: TRBJ1-1
abundance: -
d_gene: -
CDR3aa: CASSPQGMNTEAFF
CDR3nt: TGTGCCAGCAGCCCCCAGGGTATGAACACTGAAGCTTTCTTT

v_gene: TRBV5-6
j_gene: TRBJ2-1
abundance: -
d_gene: -
CDR3aa: CASSLAGGGGFNEQFF
CDR3nt: TGTGCCAGCAGCTTGGCCGGAGGGGGAGGGTTCAATGAGCAGTTCTTC

v_gene: TRBV28
j_gene: TRBJ2-3
abundance: -
d_gene: -
CDR3aa: CASSSSGLTINTQYF
CDR3nt: TGTGCCAGCAGTTCCTCCGGCCTCACTATCAATACGCAGTATTTT

v_gene: TRBV7-2
j_gene: TRBJ2-7
abundance: -
d_gene: -
CDR3aa: CASSLAEGPVYEQYF
CDR3nt: TGTGCCAGCAGCTTAGCGGAGGGGCCAGTCTACGAGCAGTACTTC

v_gene: TRBV5-4
j_gene: TRBJ1-3
abundance: -
d_gene: -
CDR3aa: CASSLGGATGNSGNTIYF
CDR3nt: TGTGCCAGCAGCTTGGGAGGGGCTACGGGGAACTCTGGAAACACCATATATTTT

v_gene: TRBV4-1
j_gene: TRBJ2-2
abundance: -
d_gene: -
CDR3aa: CASSHHKGNTGELFF
CDR3nt: TGCGCCAGCAGCCATCACAAGGGTAACACCGGGGAGCTGTTTTTT

v_gene: TRBV2
j_gene: TRBJ1-2
abundance: -
d_gene: TRBD1
CDR3aa: CASSPTGGEGYTF
CDR3nt: TGTGCCAGCAGCCCGACAGGGGGCGAGGGCTACACCTTC

v_gene: TRBV12-2
j_gene: TRBJ2-1
abundance: once
d_gene: -
CDR3aa: CASRSSRAYTSGLLANEQFF
CDR3nt: TGTGCAAGTCGATCATCGAGGGCTTATACTAGCGGGCTACTTGCCAATGAGCAGTTCTTC

v_gene: TRBV6-5
j_gene: TRBJ1-5
abundance: once
d_gene: -
CDR3aa: CASVGTDQPQHF
CDR3nt: TGTGCCAGCGTCGGTACCGACCAGCCCCAGCATTTT

v_gene: TRBV28
j_gene: TRBJ1-5
abundance: -
d_gene: -
CDR3aa: CASIQGGAGQPQHF
CDR3nt: TGTGCCAGCATCCAAGGGGGGGCCGGGCAGCCCCAGCATTTT

v_gene: TRBV28
j_gene: TRBJ2-2
abundance: -
d_gene: -
CDR3aa: CASSPSGASNTGELFF
CDR3nt: TGTGCCAGCAGCCCCTCGGGGGCCTCGAACACCGGGGAGCTGTTTTTT

v_gene: TRBV7-6
j_gene: TRBJ1-5
abundance: -
d_gene: -
CDR3aa: CASSLEGRAQPQHF
CDR3nt: TGTGCCAGCAGCTTAGAGGGCAGGGCTCAGCCCCAGCATTTT

v_gene: TRBV14
j_gene: TRBJ1-6
abundance: once
d_gene: TRBD1
CDR3aa: CASSQEAGTGQSPLHF
CDR3nt: TGTGCCAGCAGCCAAGAGGCGGGGACAGGGCAATCACCCCTCCACTTT

v_gene: TRBV7-9
j_gene: TRBJ2-7
abundance: -
d_gene: -
CDR3aa: CASSLDGRGTYEQYF
CDR3nt: TGTGCCAGCAGCTTAGACGGCAGGGGTACCTACGAGCAGTACTTC

v_gene: TRBV5-1
j_gene: TRBJ2-2
abundance: -
d_gene: TRBD2
CDR3aa: CASSLALAGGPGTGELFF
CDR3nt: TGCGCCAGCAGCTTGGCACTAGCGGGAGGGCCCGGCACCGGGGAGCTGTTTTTT

v_gene: TRBV28
j_gene: TRBJ1-2
abundance: few
d_gene: -
CDR3aa: CASTFLRPRQNQDYGYTF
CDR3nt: TGTGCCAGCACCTTCCTGAGACCCCGCCAGAACCAGGACTATGGCTACACCTTC

v_gene: TRBV2
j_gene: TRBJ2-7
abundance: -
d_gene: TRBD1
CDR3aa: CASSEDGTGNYEQYF
CDR3nt: TGTGCCAGCAGTGAAGACGGGACAGGGAACTACGAGCAGTACTTC

v_gene: TRBV18
j_gene: TRBJ1-1
abundance: -
d_gene: -
CDR3aa: CASSPAPPSVAFF
CDR3nt: TGTGCCAGCTCACCAGCGCCTCCTTCGGTCGCTTTCTTT

v_gene: TRBV12-5
j_gene: TRBJ2-6
abundance: -
d_gene: -
CDR3aa: CASGLPGANVLTF
CDR3nt: TGTGCTAGTGGTTTACCTGGGGCCAACGTCCTGACTTTC

v_gene: TRBV19
j_gene: TRBJ1-1
abundance: -
d_gene: -
CDR3aa: CASSIGDGVLMNTEAFF
CDR3nt: TGTGCCAGTAGTATAGGAGACGGAGTTCTAATGAACACTGAAGCTTTCTTT

v_gene: TRBV6-8
j_gene: TRBJ1-5
abundance: -
d_gene: TRBD1
CDR3aa: CASSRDRGDLDQPQHF
CDR3nt: TGTGCCAGCAGTCGGGACAGGGGGGACCTCGATCAGCCCCAGCATTTT

v_gene: TRBV7-9
j_gene: TRBJ2-7
abundance: once
d_gene: TRBD2
CDR3aa: CAAAVAGGEQYF
CDR3nt: TGTGCCGCGGCGGTAGCGGGGGGCGAGCAGTACTTC

v_gene: TRBV7-2
j_gene: TRBJ2-5
abundance: -
d_gene: -
CDR3aa: CASRPGPQDFQETQYF
CDR3nt: TGTGCCAGCAGACCCGGACCCCAGGACTTCCAAGAGACCCAGTACTTC

v_gene: TRBV4-1
j_gene: TRBJ2-3
abundance: -
d_gene: -
CDR3aa: CASSQGGDPDTQYF
CDR3nt: TGCGCCAGCAGCCAAGGGGGGGACCCAGATACGCAGTATTTT

v_gene: TRBV5-8
j_gene: TRBJ2-7
abundance: once
d_gene: -
CDR3aa: CASSLEGRAYEQYF
CDR3nt: TGTGCCAGCAGCTTGGAAGGCCGAGCCTACGAGCAGTACTTC

v_gene: TRBV19
j_gene: TRBJ1-2
abundance: -
d_gene: -
CDR3aa: CASRPDPNYGYTF
CDR3nt: TGTGCCAGTAGGCCCGATCCTAACTATGGCTACACCTTC

v_gene: TRBV4-2
j_gene: TRBJ2-7
abundance: -
d_gene: TRBD1
CDR3aa: CASSREPGQGFYEQYF
CDR3nt: TGTGCCAGCAGCCGAGAACCGGGACAGGGATTCTACGAGCAGTACTTC